This T cell receptor (beta chain) appears in the sequencing data of a study of shared clonotypes between healthy human individuals. Measured with immunoSEQ multiplex PCR; TCRdb has only the in-frame clones, and not every one. The sample consists of fewer than 600,000 clones, 70% to 80% of them appearing once. None of the donors, who were healthy HIV-negative adults, had recently had acute infections or vaccinations. All the donors were Caucasian adults who lived in Nashville, Tennessee. For unsorted samples, genomic DNA was extracted from approximately 90 million PBMCs. Germline V gene lookup returns CDR1 LNHDA and CDR2 SQIVND (reference sequence). V dropped 1 base and J dropped 7; count of bases not matched to a gene: 16. The CDR3 has 18 residues.

This receptor was identified in a middle-aged woman in good health. Some clones in this sample may be carry-over from other donors' samples. The rearrangement links TRBV19 to TRBJ2-1, with 7 bases aligning to TRBD2. Sequenced material: PBMCs. In nucleotides, the CDR3 is TGTGCCAGTAGTATAGCCAAACGATCTAGCGGCCCACGAAATGAGCAGTTCTTC. Residues: CASSIAKRSSGPRNEQFF.